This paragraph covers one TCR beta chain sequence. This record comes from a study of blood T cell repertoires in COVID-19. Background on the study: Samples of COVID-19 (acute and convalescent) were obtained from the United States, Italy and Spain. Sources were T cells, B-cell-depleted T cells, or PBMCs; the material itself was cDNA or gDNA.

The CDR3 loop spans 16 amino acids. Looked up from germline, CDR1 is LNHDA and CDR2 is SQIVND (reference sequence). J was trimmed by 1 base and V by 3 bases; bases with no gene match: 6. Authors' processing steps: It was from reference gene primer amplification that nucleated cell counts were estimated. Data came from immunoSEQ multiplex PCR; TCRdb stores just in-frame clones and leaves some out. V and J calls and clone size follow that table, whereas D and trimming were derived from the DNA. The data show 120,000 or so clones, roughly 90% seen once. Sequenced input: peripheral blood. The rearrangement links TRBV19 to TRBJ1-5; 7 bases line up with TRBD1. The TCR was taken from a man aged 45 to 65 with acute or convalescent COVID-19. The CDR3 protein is CASSIWGQSSNQPQHF. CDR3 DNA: TGTGCCAGTAGTATTTGGGGACAGTCCAGCAATCAGCCCCAGCATTTT.